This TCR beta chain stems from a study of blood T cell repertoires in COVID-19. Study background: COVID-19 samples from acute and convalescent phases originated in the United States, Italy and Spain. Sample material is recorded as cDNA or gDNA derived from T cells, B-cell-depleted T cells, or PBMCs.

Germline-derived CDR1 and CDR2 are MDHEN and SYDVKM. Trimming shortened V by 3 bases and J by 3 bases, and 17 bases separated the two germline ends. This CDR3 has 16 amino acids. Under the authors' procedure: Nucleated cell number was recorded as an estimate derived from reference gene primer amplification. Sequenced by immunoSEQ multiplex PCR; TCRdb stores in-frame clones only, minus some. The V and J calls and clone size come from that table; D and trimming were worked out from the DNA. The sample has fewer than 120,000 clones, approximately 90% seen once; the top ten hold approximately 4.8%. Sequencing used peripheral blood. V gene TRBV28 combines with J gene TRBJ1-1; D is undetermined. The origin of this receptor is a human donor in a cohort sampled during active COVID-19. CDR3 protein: CASSFLLGLGDTEAFF. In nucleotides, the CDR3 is TGTGCCAGCAGTTTTTTGCTGGGCTTAGGCGACACTGAAGCTTTCTTT.